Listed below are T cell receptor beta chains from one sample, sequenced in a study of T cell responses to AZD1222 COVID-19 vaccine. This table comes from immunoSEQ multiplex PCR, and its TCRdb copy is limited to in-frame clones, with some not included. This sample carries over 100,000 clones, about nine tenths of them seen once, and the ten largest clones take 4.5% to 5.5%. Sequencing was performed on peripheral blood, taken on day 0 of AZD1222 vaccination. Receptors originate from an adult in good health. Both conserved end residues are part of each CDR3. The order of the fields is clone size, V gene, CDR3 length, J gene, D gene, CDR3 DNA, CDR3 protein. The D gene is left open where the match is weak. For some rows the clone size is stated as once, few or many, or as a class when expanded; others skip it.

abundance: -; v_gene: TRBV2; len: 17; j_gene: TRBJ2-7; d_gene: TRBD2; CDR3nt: TGTGCCAGCTGCCCCCCTTTGCCGGGACTAGAGAACTACGAGCAGTACTTC; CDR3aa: CASCPPLPGLENYEQYF
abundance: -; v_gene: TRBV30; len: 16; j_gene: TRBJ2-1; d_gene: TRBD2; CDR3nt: TGTGCCTGGGACCAAGGACTAGCGGGGGGGCTTGGTGAGCAGTTCTTC; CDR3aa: CAWDQGLAGGLGEQFF
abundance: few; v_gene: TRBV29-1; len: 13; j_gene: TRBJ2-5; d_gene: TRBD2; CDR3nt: TGCAGCATTCTAGCGGGGGCCTCAGAGACCCAGTACTTC; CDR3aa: CSILAGASETQYF
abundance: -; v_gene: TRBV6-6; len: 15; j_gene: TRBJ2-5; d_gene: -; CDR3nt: TGTGCCAGCAGTTACGGTCCGGGAGAGGAAAAGACCCAGTACTTC; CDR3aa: CASSYGPGEEKTQYF
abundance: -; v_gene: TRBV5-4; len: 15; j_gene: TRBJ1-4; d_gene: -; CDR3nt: TGTGCCAGCAGCTTGGGGGGGGCTGGGAATGAAAAACTGTTTTTT; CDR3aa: CASSLGGAGNEKLFF
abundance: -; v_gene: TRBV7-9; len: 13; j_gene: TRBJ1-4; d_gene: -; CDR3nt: TGTGCCAGCAGCTTAGGGACTAATGAAAAACTGTTTTTT; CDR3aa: CASSLGTNEKLFF
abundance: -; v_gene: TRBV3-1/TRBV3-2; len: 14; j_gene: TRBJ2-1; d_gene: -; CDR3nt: TGTGCCAGCAGCCCGCCCCGAGTTGGTAATGAGCAGTTCTTC; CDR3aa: CASSPPRVGNEQFF
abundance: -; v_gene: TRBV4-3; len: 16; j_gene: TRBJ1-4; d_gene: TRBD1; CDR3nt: TGCGCCAGCAGCCCCCGGGACAGGGGCCCAAATGAAAAACTGTTTTTT; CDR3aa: CASSPRDRGPNEKLFF
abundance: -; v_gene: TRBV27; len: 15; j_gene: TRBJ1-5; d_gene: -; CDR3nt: TGCGCCAGCAGTCCGGACACTAACCGCAATCAGCCCCAGCATTTT; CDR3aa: CASSPDTNRNQPQHF
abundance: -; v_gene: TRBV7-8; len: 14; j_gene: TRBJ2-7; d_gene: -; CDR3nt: TGTGCCAGCAGCTTTAATTTAGGAGGGAACGAGCAGTACTTC; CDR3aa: CASSFNLGGNEQYF
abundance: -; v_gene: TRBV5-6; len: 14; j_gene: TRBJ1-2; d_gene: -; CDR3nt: TGTGCCAGCAGCTTGGCTTACCAAGAGTATGGCTACACCTTC; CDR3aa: CASSLAYQEYGYTF
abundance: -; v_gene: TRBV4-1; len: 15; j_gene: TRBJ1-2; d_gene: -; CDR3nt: TGCGCCAGCAGCCAAGGGCGGGGGATTACCTATGGCTACACCTTC; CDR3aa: CASSQGRGITYGYTF
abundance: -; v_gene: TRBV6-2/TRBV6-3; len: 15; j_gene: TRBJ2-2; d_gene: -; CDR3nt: TGTGCCAGCAGTTACTCGAACAGCGACACCGGGGAGCTGTTTTTT; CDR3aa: CASSYSNSDTGELFF
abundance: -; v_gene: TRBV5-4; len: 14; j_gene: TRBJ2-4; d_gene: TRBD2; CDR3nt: TGTGCCAGCAGCCGGGGGGGTGCTGAAAACATTCAGTACTTC; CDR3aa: CASSRGGAENIQYF
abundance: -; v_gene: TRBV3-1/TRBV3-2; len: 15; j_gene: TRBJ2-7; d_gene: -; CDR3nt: TGTGCCAGCAGCCAAGTGAGGACAGCCCCCTACGAGCAGTACTTC; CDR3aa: CASSQVRTAPYEQYF